The 9 T cell receptor beta chains below come from one sample, sequenced in a study of T cells in Graves' hyperthyroidism and ophthalmopathy. From RNA transcripts, TCR beta CDR3 regions were amplified. The HTBI primer set served for first-round RT-PCR of the TCR CDR3. TCRdb reanalysed the multiplex PCR reads using MiXCR and keeps one entry per CDR3 protein. Of fewer than 550,000 distinct CDR3 sequences listed, 15% to 17% are singletons. The source material was blood. The receptor set was obtained from a woman aged 18 to 35 with Graves' hyperthyroidism.

The CDR3 nucleotides read TGCAGTGCTAGACCGGGGGCGACTTTTGTTTTGGAGTTCTTC. Translated: CSARPGATFVLEFF. The chain joins TRBV20-1 to TRBJ2-1; D possibly matches TRBD1 or TRBD2 (6 bases each). This CDR3 is 14 amino acids long. Trimming took 2 bases from V and 14 from J, leaving 22 bases between them. The germline gives CDR1 DFQATT, CDR2 SNEGSKA (reference sequence).

This clonotype was seen at least ten times. The chain employs TRBV5-1 and TRBJ2-5, with 7 bases identical to TRBD1. Germline V gene lookup returns CDR1 SGHRS and CDR2 YFSETQ. The V gene end was trimmed by 5 bases and the J gene end by 2 bases; junction bases not matched to a gene: 3. This CDR3 is built from 13 residues. For the CDR3, the DNA is TGCGCCAGCAGGGGACAGTCACAAGAGACCCAGTACTTC. As protein: CASRGQSQETQYF.

This clonotype came up many times. This chain connects TRBV7-8 to TRBJ2-7; TRBD2 matches 9 bases. The CDR3 has 17 amino acids. The germline V gene has CDR1 SGHVS and CDR2 FQNEAQ. J gave up 2 bases and V 4 bases, and 12 bases lay outside the gene matches. As DNA, the CDR3 is TGTGCCAGCAGCTCGACGTACACCGGGACTAGCCCCTACGAGCAGTACTTC. It encodes CASSSTYTGTSPYEQYF.

This clonotype was seen more than once but under ten times. J is TRBJ2-1 and V is TRBV7-8; TRBD1 or TRBD2 may be the D gene (6 bases each). Trimming pared 5 bases from V and 8 bases from J, leaving 22 bases between. The CDR3 runs to 16 residues. Germline values: CDR1 SGHVS, CDR2 FQNEAQ. This chain's CDR3 is CASSHRPGAFFYEQFF. CDR3 DNA: TGTGCCAGCAGCCACAGACCGGGGGCCTTTTTCTATGAGCAGTTCTTC. Together with reference TRBV7-8 and TRBJ2-1, the CDR3 gives the full variable domain: GAGVSQSPRYKVAKRGQDVALRCDPISGHVSLFWYQQALGQGPEFLTYFQNEAQLDKSGLPSDRFFAERPEGSVSTLKIQRTQQEDSAVYLCASSHRPGAFFYEQFFGPGTRLTVL.

This clonotype was seen ten or more times. V is TRBV7-9 and J is TRBJ2-1, with 12 bases aligning to TRBD2. With V trimmed by 2 bases and J by 10 bases, 18 bases remained unmatched. The CDR3 contains 19 residues. Per the germline V gene, CDR1 is SEHNR and CDR2 is FQNEAQ (reference sequence). The CDR3 reads CASSLSLSTGTSGQREQFF. The CDR3 DNA reads TGTGCCAGCAGCTTATCTCTAAGCACCGGGACTAGCGGGCAGAGAGAGCAGTTCTTC.

The chain employs TRBV4-3 and TRBJ2-3, with TRBD2 identical over 8 bases. Germline-derived CDR1 and CDR2 are LGHNA and YSLEER. Trimming cost V 0 bases and J 3 bases; bases outside gene matches: 2. This CDR3 has 15 residues. CDR3 protein: CASSQDKRETDTQYF. CDR3 bases: TGCGCCAGCAGCCAAGATAAGCGGGAGACAGATACGCAGTATTTT.

This clonotype was seen ten or more times. The chain carries TRBV24-1 and TRBJ1-1, with TRBD1 as a possible D gene (6 bases). CDR1 and CDR2 from the germline V gene are KGHDR and SFDVKD. This CDR3 has 17 residues. Trimming took 2 bases from V and 0 from J, leaving 15 bases between them. CDR3 nucleotides: TGTGCCACCAGTGATTCTCGTGGGGGCGGACTGAACACTGAAGCTTTCTTT. Amino acid sequence: CATSDSRGGGLNTEAFF.

Turning to this clonotype: This could be a read error, since a much larger clone is one nucleotide away. Since the CDR3 does not end with the conserved phenylalanine or tryptophan, this likely comes from a read error. The chain is built from TRBV24-1 and TRBJ1-1, with a tentative D call TRBD1 (5 bases). Trimming shortened V by 2 bases and J by 2 bases, and 5 bases separated the two germline ends. From germline, CDR1 is KGHDR and CDR2 SFDVKD. The CDR3 loop spans 13 amino acids. CDR3 DNA sequence: TGTGCCACCAGTGATTGGGACAACACTGAAGCTTTCTCT. Its protein is CATSDWDNTEAFS.

This clonotype appeared many times. This chain joins TRBV10-2 and TRBJ2-7, with D possibly being TRBD1 (6 bases). This CDR3 has 16 amino acids. Germline values: CDR1 WSHSY, CDR2 SAAADI. Deletions cut 3 bases from V and 3 bases from J, with 18 bases between. CDR3 residues: CASSDRRRTDSYEQYF. The CDR3 DNA reads as TGCGCCAGCAGTGACAGGAGGAGGACAGATAGCTACGAGCAGTACTTC.